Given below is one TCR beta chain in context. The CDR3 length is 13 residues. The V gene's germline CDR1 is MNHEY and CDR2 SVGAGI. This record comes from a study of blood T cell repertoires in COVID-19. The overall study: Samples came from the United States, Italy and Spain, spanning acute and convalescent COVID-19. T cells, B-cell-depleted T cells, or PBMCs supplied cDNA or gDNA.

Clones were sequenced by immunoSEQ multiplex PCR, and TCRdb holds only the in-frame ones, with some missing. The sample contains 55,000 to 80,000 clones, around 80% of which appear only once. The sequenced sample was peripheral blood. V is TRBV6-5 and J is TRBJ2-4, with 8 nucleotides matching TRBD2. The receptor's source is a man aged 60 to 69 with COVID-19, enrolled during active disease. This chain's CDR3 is CARSGRPKNIQYF. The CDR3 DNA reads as TGTGCAAGGAGCGGGAGACCCAAAAACATTCAGTACTTC.